What follows are 27 T cell receptor beta chains derived from one specimen sequenced in a study of Graves' ophthalmopathy and Graves' hyperthyroidism. RNA transcripts provided the template for amplifying TCR beta CDR3 regions. In the first round, RT-PCR was carried out with HTBI primers, and a multiplex PCR formed the second round. TCRdb ran MiXCR on the multiplex PCR reads and lists one entry per CDR3 protein. The table records 500,000 to 700,000 distinct CDR3 sequences, roughly 20% of them present only once. The sequenced sample was peripheral blood. These receptors were taken from a woman younger than 35 with stable Graves' hyperthyroidism. Some clones in this sample may be carry-over from other donors' samples.

This clonotype was observed a few times. In DNA, the CDR3 is TGCGCCAGCAGCTCGGCGGGGACCGAGGGGGAGACCCAGTACTTC. Translating it yields CASSSAGTEGETQYF. This chain joins TRBV5-1 and TRBJ2-5, with D possibly matching TRBD2 (6 bases). V lost 3 bases and J lost 5, with 17 bases in between. This CDR3 spans 15 amino acids. CDR1 SGHRS and CDR2 YFSETQ come from the germline V gene.

The chain uses TRBV7-8 and TRBJ2-2; maybe TRBD1 (7 bases). Germline loops: CDR1 SGHVS, CDR2 FQNEAQ. The germline V and J ends were trimmed by 5 bases and 4 bases, with 14 bases remaining between them. This CDR3 is built from 15 residues. The CDR3 here is CASSAGQKATGELFF. The CDR3 nucleotides read TGTGCCAGCAGCGCGGGACAGAAAGCCACCGGGGAGCTGTTTTTT.

This clonotype was seen repeatedly, ten times or more. The chain uses TRBV20-1 and TRBJ1-5; D gene uncertain. From germline, CDR1 is DFQATT and CDR2 SNEGSKA (reference sequence). The CDR3 loop spans 15 amino acids. V lost 0 bases and J lost 0, with 9 bases in between. This CDR3 reads CSARDSDPSNQPQHF. In DNA, the CDR3 is TGCAGTGCTAGAGATTCGGACCCTAGCAATCAGCCCCAGCATTTT.

DNA of the CDR3: TGTGCCAGCAGTTTTACGGCGAACACCGGGGAGCTGTTTTTT. Translating it yields CASSFTANTGELFF. V gene TRBV12-3 or TRBV12-4 combines with J gene TRBJ2-2; D call uncertain. The length of the CDR3 is 14 residues. Between the trimmed V and J ends, which lost 3 bases and 0 bases, there was a span of 5 bases.

The chain couples TRBV6-1 to TRBJ1-6; TRBD1 agrees at 9 bases. Germline V gene lookup returns CDR1 MNHNS and CDR2 SASEGT. V shed 3 bases, J shed 7 bases, and the junction held 7 bases outside the gene matches. The CDR3 contains 16 residues. This chain's CDR3 is CASSEIPTGGNSPLHF. The CDR3 DNA reads as TGTGCCAGCAGTGAGATTCCGACAGGGGGGAATTCACCCCTCCACTTT.

This clonotype was observed many times. This may stem from a read error, because a much larger clone lies one nucleotide away. This chain joins TRBV6-4 and TRBJ2-2; unclear D gene. Trimming shortened V by 2 bases and J by 1 base, and 2 bases separated the two germline ends. The CDR3 is made up of 13 amino acids. Germline assignment: CDR1 MRHNA and CDR2 SNTAGT. CDR3: CASSDKNTGELFF. The CDR3 region has the DNA TGTGCCAGCAGTGACAAGAACACCGGGGAGCTGTTTTTT.

The chain recombines TRBV25-1 with TRBJ1-2, with no clear D. The CDR3 runs 12 residues. From germline, CDR1 is MGHDK and CDR2 SYGVNS. Trimming took off 3 bases at V and 8 bases at J, with 10 bases between the two ends. The CDR3 region is CASSDPGRGYTF. The CDR3 DNA is TGTGCCAGCAGTGACCCGGGGAGGGGCTACACCTTC.

The chain links TRBV2 to TRBJ2-7; TRBD1 is a possible D gene (6 bases). Germline-derived CDR1 and CDR2 are SNHLY and FYNNEI. The CDR3 is 14 residues long. Deletions cut 4 bases from V and 4 bases from J, with 14 bases between. CDR3 amino acids: CASSVESGEYEQYF. The CDR3 DNA follows: TGTGCCAGCAGTGTCGAGTCAGGGGAATACGAGCAGTACTTC. Full variable domain (rest looked up from reference TRBV2 and TRBJ2-7): EPEVTQTPSHQVTQMGQEVILRCVPISNHLYFYWYRQILGQKVEFLVSFYNNEISEKSEIFDDQFSVERPDGSNFTLKIRSTKLEDSAMYFCASSVESGEYEQYFGPGTRLTVT.

This rearrangement joins TRBV9 to TRBJ2-2; D is uncertain. Germline CDR1 and CDR2: SGDLS and YYNGEE. V shed 3 bases and J shed 6 bases, with 6 bases lying between them. The CDR3 sequence is 12 residues long. The CDR3 reads CASSAHSGELFF. The CDR3 region has the DNA TGTGCCAGCAGCGCGCACTCCGGGGAGCTGTTTTTT.

This clonotype was found many times. V usage is TRBV27 and J usage is TRBJ1-4; D possibly corresponds to TRBD1 (5 bases). Trimming cost V 0 bases and J 0 bases, with 11 bases left between them. Per germline, CDR1 MNHEY and CDR2 SMNVEV (reference sequence). The CDR3 covers 17 residues. For the CDR3, the DNA is TGTGCCAGCAGTTTATCGATTGTAGGGGCAACTAATGAAAAACTGTTTTTT. As protein: CASSLSIVGATNEKLFF. Looking up the rest from reference TRBV27 and TRBJ1-4 gives the full variable domain: EAQVTQNPRYLITVTGKKLTVTCSQNMNHEYMSWYRQDPGLGLRQIYYSMNVEVTDKGDVPEGYKVSRKEKRNFPLILESPSPNQTSLYFCASSLSIVGATNEKLFFGSGTQLSVL.

This clonotype was found many times. The chain combines TRBV6-1 with TRBJ1-2, with D perhaps matching TRBD1 (5 bases). Germline loops: CDR1 MNHNS, CDR2 SASEGT. CDR3 length: 13 residues. V dropped 10 bases and J dropped 3 bases, with 15 bases sitting between them. CDR3 in amino acids: CATQSGPDYGYTF. DNA of the CDR3: TGTGCCACACAGTCGGGGCCAGACTATGGCTACACCTTC.

This sequence joins TRBV28 and TRBJ1-2; D unclear. The ends were cut back, 0 bases at V and 2 bases at J, with 10 bases in the middle. The V gene's germline CDR1 is MDHEN and CDR2 SYDVKM. The CDR3 contains 15 residues. The CDR3 is CASSLWEGGNYGYTF. CDR3 nucleotide sequence: TGTGCCAGCAGTTTATGGGAGGGAGGGAACTATGGCTACACCTTC.

This clonotype was seen repeatedly, ten times or more. The V call is TRBV20-1, the J call TRBJ2-7, with D perhaps matching TRBD1 (6 bases). Germline CDR1 reads DFQATT; CDR2 reads SNEGSKA (reference sequence). V was pared by 5 bases and J by 2 bases, with 13 bases between. This CDR3 spans 13 amino acids. For the CDR3, the DNA is TGCAGTGCTTCACGCCGGACAGCCTACGAGCAGTACTTC. Its translation is CSASRRTAYEQYF.

This clonotype was recorded at least ten times. The DNA of the CDR3 is TGTGCCAGCAGTTACGGACTTGCTAACTATGGCTACACCTTC. It yields the protein CASSYGLANYGYTF. The V call is TRBV6-5, the J call TRBJ1-2; D call uncertain. V was shortened by 2 bases and J by 0 bases, with 7 bases between the two germline ends. Germline values: CDR1 MNHEY, CDR2 SVGAGI. The CDR3 covers 14 residues.

This clonotype was found many times. The chain employs TRBV25-1 and TRBJ1-2; D is ambiguous. The V gene's germline CDR1 is MGHDK and CDR2 SYGVNS. This CDR3 is 13 amino acids long. V was clipped by 2 bases and J by 4 bases, with 8 bases between them. The chain's CDR3 is CASSEEGLYGYTF. CDR3 in DNA: TGTGCCAGCAGTGAAGAAGGCCTCTATGGCTACACCTTC.

This clonotype was seen more than once but under ten times. The J gene is TRBJ2-7, the V gene TRBV12-3 or TRBV12-4; D unclear. The CDR3 spans 14 residues. Trimming stripped 3 bases from V and 2 bases from J, with 11 bases between. CDR3 protein: CASSLVGIPYEQYF. The CDR3 nucleotides read TGTGCCAGCAGTTTGGTAGGTATACCCTACGAGCAGTACTTC.

The sample holds many counts of this clonotype. V is TRBV4-1 and J is TRBJ1-1; D remains unclear. This CDR3 is 15 amino acids long. The V and J ends lost 1 base and 0 bases respectively, with 9 bases between them. The germline CDR1 and CDR2 sequences are MGHRA and YSYEKL. The CDR3 loop reads CASSQGKVLNTEAFF. DNA of the CDR3: TGCGCCAGCAGCCAAGGAAAGGTTCTGAACACTGAAGCTTTCTTT.

In this sample, this clonotype turned up many times. J is TRBJ1-1 and V is TRBV28; D gene unclear. This CDR3 is 8 amino acids long. Per germline, CDR1 MDHEN and CDR2 SYDVKM. The germline V and J ends were trimmed by 7 bases and 7 bases, with 1 base remaining between them. In nucleotides, the CDR3 is TGTGCCAGCAATGAAGCTTTCTTT. This encodes CASNEAFF.

This chain uses TRBV30 with TRBJ1-2; D remains unclear. The ends were cut back, 3 bases at V and 1 base at J, with 12 bases in the middle. CDR3 length: 14 amino acids. CDR1 is GTSNPN, CDR2 SVGIG, per germline (reference sequence). The CDR3 spells CAWRPDTFNYGYTF. The CDR3 DNA sequence: TGTGCCTGGAGGCCTGACACCTTTAACTATGGCTACACCTTC.

The table lists this clonotype with a few counts. V gene TRBV25-1 combines with J gene TRBJ1-1; D is perhaps TRBD1 (5 bases). With 5 bases removed from V and 2 bases from J, the gap between germline ends came to 18 bases. The CDR3 consists of 16 residues. Germline assignment: CDR1 MGHDK and CDR2 SYGVNS. CDR3 nucleotide sequence: TGTGCCAGCAGTTCCTTGAGTGGGGGTGGAAACACTGAAGCTTTCTTT. Translating gives CASSSLSGGGNTEAFF.

The rearrangement uses TRBV5-1 and TRBJ1-3, with a weak D call TRBD1 (5 bases). The CDR3 consists of 15 residues. The V end was cut by 5 bases, the J end by 0 bases, with 12 bases between. CDR1 and CDR2 from the germline V gene are SGHRS and YFSETQ. DNA of the CDR3: TGCGCCAGCAGGCAGGGACGGAACTCTGGAAACACCATATATTTT. Protein sequence: CASRQGRNSGNTIYF. The whole variable domain, filled in from reference TRBV5-1 and TRBJ1-3, reads KAGVTQTPRYLIKTRGQQVTLSCSPISGHRSVSWYQQTPGQGLQFLFEYFSETQRNKGNFPGRFSGRQFSNSRSEMNVSTLELGDSALYLCASRQGRNSGNTIYFGEGSWLTVV.

This clonotype was observed a handful of times. This rearrangement joins TRBV18 to TRBJ1-2; the D gene is possibly TRBD1 (6 bases). The CDR3 sequence is 11 residues long. Deletions cut 5 bases from V and 8 bases from J, with 9 bases between. Germline CDR1 KGHSH, CDR2 LQKENI. As DNA, the CDR3 is TGTGCCAGCTCAAACAGGGAAGGCTACACCTTC. This gives the protein CASSNREGYTF. Supplemented by reference TRBV18 and TRBJ1-2, the full variable domain reads NAGVMQNPRHLVRRRGQEARLRCSPMKGHSHVYWYRQLPEEGLKFMVYLQKENIIDESGMPKERFSAEFPKEGPSILRIQQVVRGDSAAYFCASSNREGYTFGSGTRLTVV.

This clonotype was recorded at least ten times. This chain joins TRBV27 and TRBJ2-7, with 10 bases aligning to TRBD1. With 5 bases clipped from V and 4 bases from J, the junction kept 11 bases outside the gene matches. Per the germline V gene, CDR1 is MNHEY and CDR2 is SMNVEV (reference sequence). There are 16 residues in the CDR3. The chain's CDR3 is CASSRYTGTGVYEQYF. The CDR3 nucleotides read TGTGCCAGCAGTCGATATACCGGGACAGGGGTATACGAGCAGTACTTC.

Ten or more counts support this clonotype. The chain joins TRBV18 to TRBJ2-7; D is perhaps TRBD1 (5 bases). Trimming pared 6 bases from V and 7 bases from J, leaving 19 bases between. The CDR3 extends over 14 amino acids. Germline V CDR1 and CDR2: KGHSH, LQKENI. DNA for the CDR3: TGTGCCAGCTCCCCGGGCGGCAGGGAAGGGGAGCAGTACTTC. This sequence encodes CASSPGGREGEQYF.

This clonotype was seen repeatedly, ten times or more. The genes are TRBV2 and TRBJ1-5, with D uncertain. Between the trimmed V and J ends, which lost 7 bases and 5 bases, there was a span of 12 bases. CDR3 length: 13 amino acids. Germline V lookup: CDR1 SNHLY, CDR2 FYNNEI. The CDR3: CASTRRIDQPQHF. The CDR3 nucleotides are TGTGCCAGCACCCGACGGATTGATCAGCCCCAGCATTTT.

Many counts were recorded for this clonotype. This chain links TRBV9 with TRBJ1-1; possibly TRBD1 for D (6 bases). V was shortened by 3 bases and J by 4 bases, with 16 bases between the two germline ends. Germline V lookup: CDR1 SGDLS, CDR2 YYNGEE. The CDR3 length is 15 residues. The chain's CDR3 is CASSAQGSSRTEAFF. For the CDR3, the DNA is TGTGCCAGCAGCGCACAGGGTTCATCGCGCACTGAAGCTTTCTTT.

This clonotype was seen at least ten times. The V gene is TRBV11-2, the J gene TRBJ1-2, with TRBD1 identical over 10 bases. J lost 2 bases, V lost 4 bases, and 4 bases had no gene match. The CDR3 is 15 amino acids. CDR1 is SGHAT and CDR2 is FQNNGV in the germline V gene. In DNA, the CDR3 is TGTGCCAGCAGCTCAGGGACAGGGGACAACTATGGCTACACCTTC. Encoded protein: CASSSGTGDNYGYTF.